The 6 T cell receptor beta chains below all came from one sample that was sequenced in a study of T cell repertoires in cytomegalovirus infection. In TCRdb, the reads were re-called with MiXCR into one record per CDR3 protein. The data contain approximately 550,000 distinct CDR3 sequences, approximately 16% of them singletons. Sample: CD8+ T cells from PBMCs. The receptor source for this set is a human donor in good health (CMV status not recorded). Some clones in this sample may be carry-over from other donors' samples.

Ten or more counts support this clonotype. The chain recombines TRBV12-5 with TRBJ2-1, with D possibly TRBD2 on 5 matching bases. V lost 3 bases to trimming and J lost 5 bases, with 8 bases between them. Germline V CDR1 and CDR2: LGHNT, FRNRAP. This CDR3 spans 13 amino acids. The CDR3 reads CASGFSRDNEQFF. Written as DNA, the CDR3 is TGTGCTAGTGGTTTCTCGAGGGACAATGAGCAGTTCTTC.

This clonotype was seen many times. The chain uses TRBV7-2 and TRBJ2-7; 14 bases are shared with TRBD2. The CDR3 covers 16 residues. The germline gives CDR1 SGHTA, CDR2 FQGNSA. V gave up 0 bases and J gave up 6 bases; unmatched junction bases: 4. CDR3 DNA: TGTGCCAGCAGCTTAGCACCGGGACTAGCGGGAGCCGAGCAGTACTTC. Protein: CASSLAPGLAGAEQYF. The full variable domain, in which reference TRBV7-2 and TRBJ2-7 provide the parts outside the CDR3, is GAGVSQSPSNKVTEKGKDVELRCDPISGHTALYWYRQSLGQGLEFLIYFQGNSAPDKSGLPSDRFSAERTGGSVSTLTIQRTQQEDSAVYLCASSLAPGLAGAEQYFGPGTRLTVT.

Comment on this clonotype: A single base separates this from a much larger clone, so it may be a read error. The conserved phenylalanine or tryptophan normally closing the CDR3 is absent here, so this likely arose from a read error. The CDR3 DNA reads as TGTGCCAGCAGTAGAAGCGGCCCGCTAATAGAAAAGCAGTTCTTA. Translating it yields CASSRSGPLIEKQFL. This chain links TRBV6-1 with TRBJ2-1; D may be TRBD2 (5 bases). This CDR3 is 15 amino acids long. In germline, CDR1 is MNHNS, CDR2 SASEGT. V shed 5 bases and J shed 11 bases, with 22 bases lying between them.

The table lists this clonotype with a count of one. A read error may explain this, as a much larger clone is one base away. The CDR3 does not close with the conserved phenylalanine or tryptophan, likely indicating a read error. V and J are TRBV4-2 and TRBJ2-1; 11 bases map to TRBD2. The germline gives CDR1 LGHNA, CDR2 YNFKEQ. CDR3 size: 18 residues. V was pared by 1 base and J by 4 bases, with 9 bases of the junction left unmatched. CDR3 sequence: CASSQGTSGLGMYNEQFL. The DNA of the CDR3 is TGTGCCAGCAGCCAAGGGACTAGCGGGCTTGGGATGTACAATGAGCAGTTCTTA.

This clonotype was counted ten times or more. The chain recombines TRBV12-3 or TRBV12-4 with TRBJ1-2; D is undetermined. The CDR3 runs to 13 residues. The V gene lost 5 bases and the J gene lost 1 base, with 8 bases spanning the gap. This CDR3 reads CASSPGVNYGYTF. The CDR3 DNA follows: TGTGCCAGCAGTCCCGGGGTTAACTATGGCTACACCTTC.

This clonotype appeared many times. This chain uses TRBV7-3 with TRBJ2-1; D is possibly TRBD1 or TRBD2 (6 bases each). V lost 5 bases and J lost 8, with 16 bases in between. The V gene's germline CDR1 is SGHTA and CDR2 FQGTGA. The CDR3 contains 14 residues. The CDR3 protein is CASSPQNRDYEQFF. CDR3 DNA sequence: TGTGCCAGCAGCCCACAAAACAGGGACTATGAGCAGTTCTTC.